The 8 T cell receptor beta chains given below trace back to one sample, sequenced in a study of CD8+ T cells in alopecia areata. In each case, RNA was isolated and then reverse transcribed into cDNA as the sequencing template. Sequencing was performed with immunoSEQ multiplex PCR; in TCRdb, only in-frame clones are kept and a portion is missing. The data hold about 97,000 clones, with roughly two fifths observed a single time. The sequencing input was CD4+ T cells sorted from blood. Receptors were obtained from a human donor with alopecia areata.

The V and J genes are TRBV7-3 and TRBJ2-3, with D uncertain. The germline CDR1 and CDR2 sequences are SGHTA and FQGTGA. This CDR3 spans 12 amino acids. V gave up 4 bases and J gave up 8 bases, with 10 bases separating them. The CDR3 here is CASSYGLSTQYF. The DNA for the CDR3 is TGTGCCAGCAGCTACGGTCTCTCTACGCAGTATTTT.

The rearrangement links TRBV4-2 to TRBJ2-3; 7 bases line up with TRBD2. This CDR3 is built from 19 residues. The trim removed 0 bases at V and 5 bases at J, leaving 17 bases unmatched. The germline gives CDR1 LGHNA, CDR2 YNFKEQ. CDR3 residues: CASSQDLQRGPPERDTQYF. In DNA form, the CDR3 reads TGTGCCAGCAGCCAAGATCTCCAGCGGGGCCCTCCAGAGAGAGATACGCAGTATTTT.

V and J are TRBV2 and TRBJ1-5; D uncertain. The V gene's germline CDR1 is SNHLY and CDR2 FYNNEI. V dropped 2 bases and J dropped 6 bases, with 11 bases sitting between them. The CDR3 has 14 amino acids. CDR3 protein: CASSELSGGQPQHF. CDR3 nucleotide sequence: TGTGCCAGCAGTGAATTGTCAGGAGGTCAGCCCCAGCATTTT.

This rearrangement joins TRBV20-1 to TRBJ2-3; a weak D match, TRBD1 (5 bases). The germline V gene encodes CDR1 DFQATT and CDR2 SNEGSKA (reference sequence). The V end lost 5 bases, the J end lost 3 bases, and 6 bases lay between the germline ends. This CDR3 has 11 amino acids. The CDR3 sequence: CSAQGTDTQYF. In DNA, the CDR3 is TGCAGTGCTCAGGGAACAGATACGCAGTATTTT.

This sequence joins TRBV7-6 and TRBJ2-6, with TRBD2 matching over 11 bases. V shed 5 bases, J shed 4 bases, and the junction held 13 bases outside the gene matches. Germline CDR1 and CDR2: SGHVS and FNYEAQ. The CDR3 totals 19 residues. CDR3 protein: CASSRPTTSGTLGANVLTF. The CDR3 bases are TGTGCCAGCAGCAGACCAACGACTAGCGGGACCCTCGGGGCCAACGTCCTGACTTTC.

The genes are TRBV7-2 and TRBJ2-5; tentative D call: TRBD2 (7 bases). The CDR3 length is 15 residues. Trimming removed 2 bases at V and 5 bases at J, with 15 bases between. Germline-derived CDR1 and CDR2 are SGHTA and FQGNSA. The CDR3 DNA sequence: TGTGCCAGCAGCTTAATGTCAGGGGAGGGGGAGACCCAGTACTTC. Translation: CASSLMSGEGETQYF.

This chain links TRBV29-1 with TRBJ2-3; tentatively, D is TRBD1 (6 bases). The germline V and J ends were trimmed by 7 bases and 2 bases, with 13 bases remaining between them. The CDR3 runs to 13 residues. CDR1 is SQVTM and CDR2 is ANQGSEA in the germline V gene. The CDR3 DNA is TGCAGCGCCAAGGGGGTCAACACAGATACGCAGTATTTT. Amino acids: CSAKGVNTDTQYF.

This clone was detected a few times. The sample holds other DNA sequences that translate to the same CDR3. This sequence joins TRBV7-9 and TRBJ2-7; D remains unclear. The CDR3 totals 11 residues. CDR1 and CDR2 from the germline V gene are SEHNR and FQNEAQ (reference sequence). V lost 3 bases and J lost 3, with 3 bases in between. CDR3 region: CASSLSYEQYF. The CDR3 bases are TGTGCCAGCAGCTTGAGCTACGAGCAGTACTTC. The full variable domain, its missing parts supplied by reference TRBV7-9 and TRBJ2-7, is DTGVSQNPRHKITKRGQNVTFRCDPISEHNRLYWYRQTLGQGPEFLTYFQNEAQLEKSRLLSDRFSAERPKGSFSTLEIQRTEQGDSAMYLCASSLSYEQYFGPGTRLTVT.